The 4 T cell receptor beta chains given below trace back to one sample, sequenced in a study of T cell changes during pregnancy in multiple sclerosis. Data came from immunoSEQ multiplex PCR; TCRdb stores just in-frame clones and leaves some out. This sample has approximately 60,000 clones, with 92% found just once. The sample consisted of CD4+ T cells from peripheral blood mononuclear cells, taken in the second trimester of pregnancy. Receptor source: a female donor with multiple sclerosis, enrolled in a pregnancy study.

The chain joins TRBV5-4 to TRBJ1-2; no definite D call. Looked up from germline, CDR1 is SGHNT and CDR2 is YYREEE (reference sequence). V lost 3 bases and J 2 bases, leaving 11 bases between the germline ends. The CDR3 runs 14 residues. The CDR3 bases are TGTGCCAGCAGCTGGATGGCGGGAAACTATGGCTACACCTTC. The encoded protein is CASSWMAGNYGYTF.

This chain joins TRBV5-1 and TRBJ1-5; tentatively, D is TRBD1 (5 bases). Germline lookup yields CDR1 SGHRS and CDR2 YFSETQ. The CDR3 totals 13 residues. Trimming left V 5 bases short and J 3 bases short, with 9 bases between. The DNA of the CDR3 is TGCGCCAGCAGGCCGGACAACAATCAGCCCCAGCATTTT. Its protein is CASRPDNNQPQHF.

The chain carries TRBV5-1 and TRBJ2-7, with 12 nucleotides matching TRBD2. Trimming cost V 4 bases and J 2 bases; bases outside gene matches: 7. CDR1 and CDR2 from the germline V gene are SGHRS and YFSETQ. This CDR3 is 16 amino acids long. The CDR3, as DNA: TGCGCCAGCAGCCCTGGGCTAGCGGGAGGGACCTACGAGCAGTACTTC. Its protein is CASSPGLAGGTYEQYF. Complete variable domain (other parts from reference TRBV5-1 and TRBJ2-7): KAGVTQTPRYLIKTRGQQVTLSCSPISGHRSVSWYQQTPGQGLQFLFEYFSETQRNKGNFPGRFSGRQFSNSRSEMNVSTLELGDSALYLCASSPGLAGGTYEQYFGPGTRLTVT.

Remarks on this clone: One junction end does not reproduce the germline sequence, and a read error may be involved. This rearrangement joins TRBV6-5 to TRBJ1-2, with D perhaps matching TRBD1 (5 bases). CDR1 is MNHEY, CDR2 SVGAGI, per germline. The CDR3 is 13 residues long. The CDR3 protein is CASSYSQGYGHTF. CDR3 coding DNA: TGTGCCAGCAGTTACTCTCAGGGCTATGGCCACACCTTC.